These 5 T cell receptor beta chains came from one sample sequenced in a study of blood T cells in healthy people across ages. The second PCR ran roughly 6 to 11 cycles with a sample-barcoded 5' primer and J-beta primers. TCRdb processed the 5' RACE reads anew with MiXCR; each CDR3 protein has one entry. The sample holds fewer than 900,000 distinct CDR3 sequences, 43% seen once. Sequenced material: blood. These receptors were taken from a woman aged 55-70 years in good health.

The CDR3 spells CASSSLLNTEAFF. DNA for the CDR3: TGTGCCAGCAGTTCCTTGTTGAACACTGAAGCTTTCTTT. The rearrangement joins TRBV6-5 to TRBJ1-1; D unclear. Trimming removed 4 bases at V and 0 bases at J, with 6 bases between. The CDR3 totals 13 residues. Per germline, CDR1 MNHEY and CDR2 SVGAGI.

V and J are TRBV4-1 and TRBJ1-2; D gene uncertain. The CDR3 totals 16 residues. Germline-derived CDR1 and CDR2 are MGHRA and YSYEKL. V lost 0 bases, J lost 4 bases, and 15 bases lay in between. The DNA for the CDR3 is TGCGCCAGCAGCCAAGATCCACTGCGGGAGGGCTATGGCTACACCTTC. It specifies CASSQDPLREGYGYTF.

With regard to this clonotype: This clone may be a read error of a much larger clone one base away. The V and J genes are TRBV12-3 or TRBV12-4 and TRBJ2-7; 9 bases agree with TRBD2. V dropped 6 bases and J dropped 5; count of bases not matched to a gene: 5. The CDR3 is made up of 13 amino acids. In DNA, the CDR3 is TGTGCCAGCAGCGCTGCTAGCGGGGACGAGCAGTACTTC. Its translation: CASSAASGDEQYF.

The J gene is TRBJ2-2, the V gene TRBV29-1; 8 positions agree with TRBD1. Germline V gene lookup returns CDR1 SQVTM and CDR2 ANQGSEA. The CDR3 spans 14 residues. Trimming at V came to 2 bases and at J to 7 bases, leaving 6 bases not matched to a gene. CDR3 sequence (DNA): TGCAGCGTTGAACCGGACAGGGCGGTCGGGGAGCTGTTTTTT. This gives the protein CSVEPDRAVGELFF.

Remarks on this clonotype: At one end, the junction sequence differs from germline, possibly due to a read error. This sequence joins TRBV12-3 or TRBV12-4 and TRBJ2-1; no clear D. The CDR3 consists of 13 residues. The CDR3 loop reads CASSSSWANEQVF. In nucleotides, the CDR3 is TGTGCCAGCAGTTCCTCCTGGGCGAATGAGCAGGTCTTC.